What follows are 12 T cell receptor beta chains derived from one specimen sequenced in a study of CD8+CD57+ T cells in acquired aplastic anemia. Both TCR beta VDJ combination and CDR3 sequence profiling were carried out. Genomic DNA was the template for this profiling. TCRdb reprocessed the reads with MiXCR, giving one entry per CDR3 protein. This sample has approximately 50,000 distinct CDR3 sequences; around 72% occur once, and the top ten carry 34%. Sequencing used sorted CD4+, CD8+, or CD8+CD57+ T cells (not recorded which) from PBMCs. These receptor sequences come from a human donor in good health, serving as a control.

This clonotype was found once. CDR3 nucleotides: TGTGCCACCAGTGAACGGCAAGGACAGGGCTATGGCTACACCTTC. Translated, it gives CATSERQGQGYGYTF. The chain carries TRBV24-1 and TRBJ1-2; the match to TRBD1 covers 8 bases. J was trimmed by 4 bases and V by 4 bases; bases with no gene match: 7. The CDR3 covers 15 residues. Germline CDR1 reads KGHDR; CDR2 reads SFDVKD.

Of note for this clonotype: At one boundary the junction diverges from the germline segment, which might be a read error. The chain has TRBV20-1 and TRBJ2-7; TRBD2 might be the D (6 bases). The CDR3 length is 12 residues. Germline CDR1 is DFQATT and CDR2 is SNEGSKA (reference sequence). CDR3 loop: CSASGGPYGQYF. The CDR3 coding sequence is TGCAGTGCTAGCGGGGGACCCTACGGGCAGTACTTC.

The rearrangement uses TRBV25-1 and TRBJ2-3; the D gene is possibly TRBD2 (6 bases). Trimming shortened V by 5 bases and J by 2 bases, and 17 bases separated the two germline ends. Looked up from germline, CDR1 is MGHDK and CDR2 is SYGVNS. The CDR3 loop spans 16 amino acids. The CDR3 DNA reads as TGTGCCAGCAGTCATGGGCTAGCGAGATCCACAGATACGCAGTATTTT. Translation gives CASSHGLARSTDTQYF.

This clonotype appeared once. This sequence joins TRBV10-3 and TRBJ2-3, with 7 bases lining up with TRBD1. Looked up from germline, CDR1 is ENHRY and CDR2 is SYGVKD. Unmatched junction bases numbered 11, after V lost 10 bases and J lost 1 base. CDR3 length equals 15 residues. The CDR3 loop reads CATTGTVGGTDTQYF. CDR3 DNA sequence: TGTGCCACCACCGGGACAGTCGGGGGCACAGATACGCAGTATTTT.

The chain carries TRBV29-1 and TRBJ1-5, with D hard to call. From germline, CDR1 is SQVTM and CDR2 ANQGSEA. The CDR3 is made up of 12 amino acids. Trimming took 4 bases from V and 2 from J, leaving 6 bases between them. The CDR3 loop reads CSVGGRNQPQHF. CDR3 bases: TGCAGCGTTGGAGGCCGCAATCAGCCCCAGCATTTT.

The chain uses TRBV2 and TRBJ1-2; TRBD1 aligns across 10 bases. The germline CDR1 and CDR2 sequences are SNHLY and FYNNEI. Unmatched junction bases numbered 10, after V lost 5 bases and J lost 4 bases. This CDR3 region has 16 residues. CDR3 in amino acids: CASSFSDRGIGYGYTF. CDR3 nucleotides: TGTGCCAGCAGTTTTTCGGACAGGGGGATTGGCTATGGCTACACCTTC.

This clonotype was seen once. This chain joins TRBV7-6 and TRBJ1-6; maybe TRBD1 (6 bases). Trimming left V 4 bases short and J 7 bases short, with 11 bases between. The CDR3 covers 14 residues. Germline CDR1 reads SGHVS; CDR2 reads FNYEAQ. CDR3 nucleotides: TGTGCCAGCAGCTCCTGGGACACCAATTCACCCCTCCACTTT. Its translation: CASSSWDTNSPLHF.

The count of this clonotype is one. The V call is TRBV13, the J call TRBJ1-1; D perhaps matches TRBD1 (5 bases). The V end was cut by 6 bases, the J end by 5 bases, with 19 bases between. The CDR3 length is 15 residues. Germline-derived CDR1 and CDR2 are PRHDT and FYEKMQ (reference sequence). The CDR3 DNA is TGTGCCAGCAGAGACGACAAGCGAGGGGAAACTGAAGCTTTCTTT. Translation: CASRDDKRGETEAFF.

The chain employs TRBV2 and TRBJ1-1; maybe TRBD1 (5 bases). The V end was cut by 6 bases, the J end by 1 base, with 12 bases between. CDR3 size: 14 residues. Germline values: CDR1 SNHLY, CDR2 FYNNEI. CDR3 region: CASSPDTPNTEAFF. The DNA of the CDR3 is TGTGCCAGCAGCCCGGACACCCCGAACACTGAAGCTTTCTTT.

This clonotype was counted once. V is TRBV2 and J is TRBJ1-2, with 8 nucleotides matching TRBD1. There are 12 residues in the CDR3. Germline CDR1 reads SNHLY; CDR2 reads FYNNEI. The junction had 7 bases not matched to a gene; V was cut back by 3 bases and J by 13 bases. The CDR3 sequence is CASSDLDRAGTF. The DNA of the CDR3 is TGTGCCAGCAGTGATTTGGACAGGGCCGGCACCTTC.

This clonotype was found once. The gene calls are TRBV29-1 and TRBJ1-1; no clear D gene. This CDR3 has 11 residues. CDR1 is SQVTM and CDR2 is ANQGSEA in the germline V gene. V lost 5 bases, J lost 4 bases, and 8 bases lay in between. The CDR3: CSVYPGTEAFF. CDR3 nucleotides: TGCAGCGTTTATCCGGGCACTGAAGCTTTCTTT.

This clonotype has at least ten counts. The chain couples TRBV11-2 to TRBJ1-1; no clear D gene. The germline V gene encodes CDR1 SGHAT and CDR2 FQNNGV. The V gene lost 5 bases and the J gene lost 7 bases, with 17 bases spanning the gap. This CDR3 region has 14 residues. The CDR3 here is CASSPMVRSGEAFF. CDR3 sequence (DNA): TGTGCCAGCAGCCCCATGGTCAGGAGCGGTGAAGCTTTCTTT.